This TCR beta chain emerged from a study of CD8 T cells in Susac syndrome. cDNA came from about 0.5 to 1 ug RNA primed by random hexamers. Across 54 Vbeta and 13 Jbeta, TCR beta CDR3 was amplified with immunoSEQ multiplex PCR. From the immunoSEQ multiplex PCR reads, TCRdb called clonotypes with MiXCR, one entry per CDR3 protein. The sample consists of about 400,000 distinct CDR3 sequences, 85% to 90% of them appearing once. CD8+ and CD4+ T cells from blood underwent TCR beta sequencing, which was carried out in a high-throughput format. While CD8+ and CD4+ T cells were isolated negatively, TEMRA cells were enriched by FACS. Trimming removed 4 bases from V and 3 bases from J; junction bases left unmatched: 9. The CDR3 is 17 residues long. Germline V lookup: CDR1 SEHNR, CDR2 FQNEAQ (reference sequence).

Sequenced material: CD8+ T cells from PBMCs. The clonotype originates from a human donor with multiple sclerosis. The gene calls are TRBV7-9 and TRBJ2-7, with TRBD2 matching over 13 bases. CDR3: CASSSGTSGIIGYEQYF. CDR3 coding DNA: TGTGCCAGCAGCTCCGGGACTAGCGGGATTATAGGCTACGAGCAGTACTTC. Using reference TRBV7-9 and TRBJ2-7 for the parts outside the CDR3, the full variable domain is DTGVSQNPRHKITKRGQNVTFRCDPISEHNRLYWYRQTLGQGPEFLTYFQNEAQLEKSRLLSDRFSAERPKGSFSTLEIQRTEQGDSAMYLCASSSGTSGIIGYEQYFGPGTRLTVT.